This T cell receptor beta chain was profiled in a study of blood T cell repertoires in COVID-19 (TCRdb year 2020). Regarding the study in general: The collaborator samples originated in the United States, Italy and Spain and spanned the acute and convalescent phases of COVID-19. The material from the prospective study consisted of cDNA or gDNA derived from T cells, B-cell-depleted T cells, or PBMCs. The dataset comprised deeply sampled blood TCRbeta repertoires from subjects exposed to, actively infected with, or recovered from COVID-19. The repertoires were released in a freely available public database meant as a resource for research on the immune response to SARS-CoV-2. The samples were drawn from two sources: the first 160 participants of the ongoing ImmuneRACE study, and 1,200 or so subjects contributed by 6 global collaborators. Sample metadata almost always included a de-identified subject ID, COVID-19 status, age in years and sex. Where HLA class I and class II types were available, the types were taken from metadata supplied by the sample provider, not from assay-based typing. Study-wide conclusions, independent of this receptor: Clinical and demographic metadata were provided uncurated, with the amount varying by source and participant.

Whole blood was collected in K2EDTA tubes by collaborating institutions according to the institutions' own protocols. For TCRbeta analysis, collaborators shipped samples as frozen whole blood, isolated PBMCs, or DNA extracted from either of those sample types. From cysteine to phenylalanine, the CDR3 is 14 amino acids long. Left in the record is the CDR3 DNA by itself, 42 bases read in frame from the first base. The V end gives up 4 bases and the J end 3 bases, leaving 6 bases in the junction not matched to a gene. From a lookup of the germline V gene, CDR1 and CDR2 are SGHRS and YFSETQ. TCRbeta CDR3 regions were amplified from genomic DNA by means of the immunoSEQ Assay, a bias-controlled multiplex PCR. Per the source publication's procedure: The number of nucleated cells in each sample was estimated by amplification of reference gene primers within the assay. Sequence reads were collapsed and filtered to measure the absolute abundance of every unique TCRbeta CDR3 rearrangement. For each sample, productive Simpson clonality was calculated as the square root of Simpson's diversity index over productive rearrangements. The table comes from immuneACCESS by way of TCRdb, which keeps in-frame sequences with V and J called. Part of the clones is missing from these tables; in studies checked, under half for an unresolved V gene and the rest for unknown reasons. V and J calls and clone size are those listed in that table; D and trimming were worked out from the DNA. The sample table records some 230,000 clones; around 81% of these occur just once. The ten largest clones add up to about 2.4% of the sample.

This clone was detected only a few times. It has no known antigen specificity. Base qualities were left out, and no much larger clone turns up one base away. The sequence is built from TRBV5-1 and TRBJ1-1, with 7 bases in between that match TRBD1. The TCR originated in a woman aged 55-69 years with acute or convalescent COVID-19. Sequences were obtained from peripheral blood. The nucleotides are TGCGCCAGCAGCAACGACAGGGTTGACACTGAAGCTTTCTTT. The resulting protein is CASSNDRVDTEAFF.